This T cell receptor (beta chain) was identified in a study of graft-versus-host responses after intestinal transplantation. Overall study: Every transplant recipient was induced with anti-thymocyte globulin, then maintained on tacrolimus and steroids for 2 to 4 years.

The data were produced by immunoSEQ multiplex PCR, yet TCRdb's version contains in-frame clones alone and is incomplete. The repertoire includes about 85,000 clones, 80% to 95% of them detected once, and 7.6% sits in the top ten. Overall study findings and caveats: Researchers found GvH clones in recipient marrow, and some showed up first in ileum or blood. Early HvG declines after transplant were associated with peak circulating GvH clone levels.

Of note for this clone: The antigen is undetermined.

The CDR3 is made up of 14 amino acids. Trimming stripped 3 bases from V and 2 bases from J, with 10 bases between. The V gene's germline CDR1 is MGHDK and CDR2 SYGVNS. The chain recombines TRBV25-1 with TRBJ2-5; D perhaps matches TRBD2 (5 bases). The starting material was unstimulated CD8+ T cells sorted from spleen or lymph node cells, obtained before transplant. This TCR came from a human donor who was the organ donor for an intestinal transplant. The CDR3 protein is CASSEMGAQETQYF. CDR3 sequence (DNA): TGTGCCAGCAGTGAGATGGGAGCGCAAGAGACCCAGTACTTC.